Following are 20 T cell receptor beta chains from one sample sequenced in a study of shared clonotypes between healthy human individuals. Terminally differentiated effector memory CD45RA+ cells were excluded by CCR7 positive selection of CD45RO-negative cells. Sequencing used immunoSEQ multiplex PCR; TCRdb keeps in-frame clones, though not all of them. The sample lists more than 2 million clones, just under 95% seen once, with 1.1% in the top ten. Sequenced sample: naive CD8+ T cells sorted from blood. The receptors were sampled from a man aged 18 to 30 in good health.

This clone was seen just once. The rearrangement uses TRBV6-6 and TRBJ2-7; 7 nucleotides line up with TRBD1. V shed 2 bases and J 6 bases; nucleotides not matched to a gene: 4. This CDR3 is 13 amino acids long. Germline V gives CDR1 MNHNY, CDR2 SVGAGI (reference sequence). The DNA for the CDR3 is TGTGCCAGCAGTTACGACAGGGAGTCCGAGCAGTACTTC. It specifies CASSYDRESEQYF.

The genes are TRBV2 and TRBJ2-7, with 15 nucleotides matching TRBD2. This CDR3 is built from 17 residues. J lost 5 bases, V lost 0 bases, and 5 bases had no gene match. Germline CDR1 is SNHLY and CDR2 is FYNNEI. CDR3 amino acids: CASSEAGLAGGTHEQYF. The CDR3 DNA reads TGTGCCAGCAGTGAAGCGGGACTAGCGGGGGGTACCCACGAGCAGTACTTC.

The chain has TRBV4-1 and TRBJ2-7; TRBD2 aligns across 7 bases. Germline-derived CDR1 and CDR2 are MGHRA and YSYEKL. J was trimmed by 2 bases and V by 1 base; bases with no gene match: 8. There are 16 residues in the CDR3. CDR3 coding DNA: TGCGCCAGCAGCCAAGTCCTAGCGGAGCCCCCCTACGAGCAGTACTTC. Its translation is CASSQVLAEPPYEQYF.

The chain combines TRBV2 with TRBJ2-1; no reliable D call. The CDR3 extends over 12 amino acids. Trimming removed 2 bases from V and 12 bases from J, with 11 bases in between. The germline gives CDR1 SNHLY, CDR2 FYNNEI. The CDR3 spells CASSEMRDGQFF. The CDR3 DNA is TGTGCCAGCAGTGAAATGCGCGACGGGCAGTTCTTC.

This clone was picked up one time. Other DNA variants within this sample encode the same CDR3. The rearrangement joins TRBV4-1 to TRBJ2-7, with D perhaps TRBD2 (6 bases). The CDR3 runs 13 residues. V was shortened by 4 bases and J by 4 bases, with 11 bases between the two germline ends. Germline CDR1 and CDR2: MGHRA and YSYEKL. The CDR3 DNA is TGCGCCAGCAGCCCCCGGGACTCTTACGAGCAGTACTTC. Translated, it gives CASSPRDSYEQYF.

The chain combines TRBV11-3 with TRBJ2-3, with TRBD2 as a possible D gene (6 bases). There are 13 residues in the CDR3. The V and J ends lost 3 bases and 6 bases respectively, with 10 bases between them. The germline gives CDR1 SGHNT, CDR2 YENEEA. The CDR3 reads CASSFERGDTQYF. The CDR3 DNA reads as TGTGCCAGCAGCTTCGAACGGGGGGATACGCAGTATTTT.

This chain uses TRBV11-2 with TRBJ2-7, with 7 nucleotides matching TRBD2. This CDR3 spans 14 amino acids. V shed 0 bases, J shed 4 bases, and the junction held 3 bases outside the gene matches. CDR1 and CDR2 (germline): SGHAT, FQNNGV. CDR3 DNA: TGTGCCAGCAGCTTAGAGCGGCGGGAGTACGAGCAGTACTTC. This sequence encodes CASSLERREYEQYF.

The chain is built from TRBV28 and TRBJ2-7, with D possibly being TRBD1 (6 bases). The CDR3 totals 14 residues. Between the trimmed V and J ends, which lost 3 bases and 1 base, there was a span of 10 bases. Germline CDR1 is MDHEN and CDR2 is SYDVKM. The CDR3 region is CASSLRQGSYEQYF. CDR3 coding DNA: TGTGCCAGCAGTTTGCGGCAGGGGTCCTACGAGCAGTACTTC.

The CDR3 protein is CASSYSASAAKNIQYF. For the CDR3, the DNA is TGTGCCAGCAGTTACTCGGCTAGCGCGGCCAAAAACATTCAGTACTTC. The chain joins TRBV6-6 to TRBJ2-4; possibly TRBD2 for D (6 bases). Germline CDR1 and CDR2: MNHNY and SVGAGI (reference sequence). The CDR3 has 16 residues. Between the trimmed V and J ends, which lost 0 bases and 1 base, there was a span of 10 bases.

J is TRBJ2-1 and V is TRBV2; tentatively, D is TRBD2 (5 bases). Trimming shortened V by 4 bases and J by 6 bases, and 10 bases separated the two germline ends. Germline V gene sequence: CDR1 SNHLY, CDR2 FYNNEI. This CDR3 has 13 amino acids. CDR3 amino acids: CASSARLLNEQFF. For the CDR3, the DNA is TGTGCCAGCAGTGCAAGACTACTCAATGAGCAGTTCTTC.

The DNA of the CDR3 is TGTGCCAGCAGTTATTCCCCGACAGCCACAGATACGCAGTATTTT. It codes for CASSYSPTATDTQYF. The chain employs TRBV6-5 and TRBJ2-3, with D possibly being TRBD1 (5 bases). Germline assignment: CDR1 MNHEY and CDR2 SVGAGI. The germline V and J ends were trimmed by 3 bases and 2 bases, with 12 bases remaining between them. The CDR3 consists of 15 residues.

The chain employs TRBV27 and TRBJ2-7; D possibly corresponds to TRBD2 (5 bases). The V end lost 3 bases, the J end lost 1 base, and 10 bases lay between the germline ends. CDR3 length: 14 residues. CDR1 is MNHEY and CDR2 is SMNVEV in the germline V gene (reference sequence). In nucleotides, the CDR3 is TGTGCCAGCAGTTTTATAGAGGGTTCCTACGAGCAGTACTTC. It specifies CASSFIEGSYEQYF.

V and J are TRBV28 and TRBJ2-3; D remains ambiguous. The CDR3 is made up of 12 amino acids. Germline CDR1 MDHEN, CDR2 SYDVKM. V was shortened by 3 bases and J by 3 bases, with 4 bases between the two germline ends. The CDR3 reads CASSLVTDTQYF. As DNA, the CDR3 is TGTGCCAGCAGTTTGGTGACAGATACGCAGTATTTT.

The V call is TRBV4-1, the J call TRBJ1-3, with TRBD1 as a possible D gene (6 bases). This CDR3 has 15 residues. V gave up 6 bases and J gave up 1 base, with 13 bases separating them. The germline gives CDR1 MGHRA, CDR2 YSYEKL. CDR3 in amino acids: CASRQSRGSGNTIYF. Written as DNA, the CDR3 is TGCGCCAGCAGGCAAAGCAGGGGTTCTGGAAACACCATATATTTT.

This clone is a singleton in its sample. This sequence joins TRBV9 and TRBJ1-4, with D unresolved. The V end lost 0 bases, the J end lost 3 bases, and 18 bases lay between the germline ends. Germline V gives CDR1 SGDLS, CDR2 YYNGEE. CDR3 length: 18 amino acids. CDR3 protein: CASSVASAEGSANEKLFF. The CDR3 coding sequence is TGTGCCAGCAGCGTAGCTTCGGCAGAAGGCTCTGCTAATGAAAAACTGTTTTTT.

This clone was seen a single time. CDR3 loop: CASSLGLRGDTQYF. In DNA, the CDR3 is TGTGCCAGCAGCTTAGGCCTCCGGGGAGATACGCAGTATTTT. The J gene is TRBJ2-3, the V gene TRBV13; D is possibly TRBD2 (5 bases). V lost 0 bases, J lost 5 bases, and 9 bases lay in between. CDR1 PRHDT and CDR2 FYEKMQ come from the germline V gene (reference sequence). The CDR3 loop spans 14 amino acids.

The chain uses TRBV4-3 and TRBJ1-5; no definite D call. CDR1 and CDR2 from the germline V gene are LGHNA and YSLEER. CDR3 size: 13 residues. V was trimmed by 0 bases and J by 9 bases, leaving 9 bases between them. The CDR3 DNA follows: TGCGCCAGCAGCCAAGATTACGAAACGCCCCAGCATTTT. The encoded protein is CASSQDYETPQHF.

This chain links TRBV6-6 with TRBJ1-1, with D uncertain. Germline CDR1 MNHNY, CDR2 SVGAGI (reference sequence). V shed 5 bases and J shed 0 bases, with 13 bases lying between them. The CDR3 runs to 15 residues. Here the CDR3 DNA reads TGTGCCAGCAGTCCCCCCGACTCGCTGAACACTGAAGCTTTCTTT. Protein: CASSPPDSLNTEAFF.

The chain links TRBV4-2 to TRBJ2-7; tentatively, D is TRBD2 (7 bases). This CDR3 has 15 amino acids. From germline, CDR1 is LGHNA and CDR2 YNFKEQ. Trimming took off 2 bases at V and 3 bases at J, with 14 bases between the two ends. Written as DNA, the CDR3 is TGTGCCAGCAGCCAACTCCGGGGAGGGGGCTACGAGCAGTACTTC. It translates to CASSQLRGGGYEQYF.

The V and J genes are TRBV27 and TRBJ2-1, with a tentative D call TRBD2 (6 bases). Deletions cut 7 bases from V and 0 bases from J, with 16 bases between. Germline CDR1 and CDR2: MNHEY and SMNVEV (reference sequence). The CDR3 is 16 residues long. CDR3 in DNA: TGTGCCAGCACCCCGAGTGGCGGGATCTCCTACAATGAGCAGTTCTTC. Translating gives CASTPSGGISYNEQFF.